What follows are 25 T cell receptor beta chains derived from one specimen sequenced in a study of early T cells in non-severe SARS-CoV-2 infection. A single record per CDR3 protein comes from TCRdb applying MiXCR to the 5' RACE reads. The sample shows some 100,000 distinct CDR3 sequences, under 15% of them seen only once. Sequencing was performed on whole blood. These receptors came from an adult who was a healthcare worker with PCR-confirmed SARS-CoV-2 infection or an uninfected control (not recorded which).

The sample holds a few counts of this clonotype. The chain has TRBV2 and TRBJ2-1; D gene uncertain. Germline assignment: CDR1 SNHLY and CDR2 FYNNEI. With 4 bases removed from V and 10 bases from J, the gap between germline ends came to 20 bases. This CDR3 is 15 amino acids long. The CDR3 loop is CASSGGKTPRQEQFF. The CDR3 nucleotides read TGTGCCAGCAGTGGGGGTAAGACCCCGAGGCAGGAGCAGTTCTTC.

This clonotype was counted at least ten times. The chain employs TRBV5-1 and TRBJ1-1, with D possibly TRBD1 on 6 matching bases. V was pared by 0 bases and J by 8 bases, with 11 bases between. Germline values: CDR1 SGHRS, CDR2 YFSETQ. This CDR3 is 13 amino acids long. CDR3 DNA sequence: TGCGCCAGCAGCTTGGACCCCGACAGGGAAGCTTTCTTT. It specifies CASSLDPDREAFF. The full variable domain, completed using reference TRBV5-1 and TRBJ1-1, is KAGVTQTPRYLIKTRGQQVTLSCSPISGHRSVSWYQQTPGQGLQFLFEYFSETQRNKGNFPGRFSGRQFSNSRSEMNVSTLELGDSALYLCASSLDPDREAFFGQGTRLTVV.

At least ten counts were recorded for this clonotype. J is TRBJ2-3 and V is TRBV12-3 or TRBV12-4; TRBD2 agrees at 9 bases. This CDR3 spans 16 amino acids. With 4 bases clipped from V and 3 bases from J, the junction kept 8 bases outside the gene matches. The CDR3 DNA follows: TGTGCCAGCAGTTCGCACCTAGCGGGGAGAACAGATACGCAGTATTTT. Its translation: CASSSHLAGRTDTQYF.

This sequence joins TRBV12-3 or TRBV12-4 and TRBJ2-7; 11 nucleotides line up with TRBD1. The CDR3 has 16 amino acids. V lost 6 bases and J lost 4; bases outside the gene matches: 11. In DNA, the CDR3 is TGTGCCAGCAGGTACCGAGGACAGGGGGCGAGGTACGAGCAGTACGTC. Protein: CASRYRGQGARYEQYV.

This clonotype has a handful of counts. The gene calls are TRBV2 and TRBJ2-5, with D maybe TRBD2 (7 bases). This CDR3 is 15 amino acids long. The V and J ends lost 2 bases and 2 bases respectively, with 12 bases between them. Germline CDR1 SNHLY, CDR2 FYNNEI. The CDR3 here is CASSETGGRQETQYF. CDR3 DNA sequence: TGTGCCAGCAGTGAAACCGGGGGGCGTCAAGAGACCCAGTACTTC.

This clonotype has only a few counts. This rearrangement joins TRBV6-5 to TRBJ2-5; 11 bases align to TRBD2. CDR1 MNHEY and CDR2 SVGAGI come from the germline V gene. The CDR3 consists of 18 residues. V dropped 2 bases and J dropped 5; count of bases not matched to a gene: 13. The CDR3 reads CASSYRRIAGGPIETQYF. CDR3 DNA: TGTGCCAGCAGTTACCGTCGAATAGCGGGGGGGCCCATTGAGACCCAGTACTTC.

CDR3 region: CASSQDMRGNYGYTF. As DNA, the CDR3 is TGTGCCAGCAGCCAAGATATGCGGGGAAACTATGGCTACACCTTC. The chain recombines TRBV3-1 with TRBJ1-2, with D hard to call. The CDR3 covers 15 residues. Looked up from germline, CDR1 is LGHDT and CDR2 is YNNKEL (reference sequence). V lost 0 bases to trimming and J lost 2 bases, with 10 bases between them.

The genes are TRBV30 and TRBJ1-1; TRBD1 matches 10 bases. Germline V gene data show CDR1 as GTSNPN and CDR2 as SVGIG (reference sequence). The CDR3 is 14 amino acids. V shed 8 bases, J shed 0 bases, and the junction held 6 bases outside the gene matches. The CDR3 sequence is CARTGTGVNTEAFF. CDR3 nucleotide sequence: TGTGCCAGAACCGGGACAGGGGTGAACACTGAAGCTTTCTTT.

This clonotype has at least ten counts. J is TRBJ2-7 and V is TRBV21-1; the DNA was not used to check the table's D call, TRBD1. TRBV21-1 is assigned pseudogene status. The CDR3 is 14 residues long. This CDR3 reads CASSKSSGDYEQYV. The CDR3 DNA follows: TGTGCCAGCAGCAAAAGTTCGGGGGACTACGAGCAGTACGTC.

This clonotype has more than one count but fewer than ten. The J gene is TRBJ2-3, the V gene TRBV4-1; D may be TRBD1 (5 bases). V lost 2 bases, J lost 5 bases, and 5 bases lay in between. This CDR3 has 12 amino acids. The germline CDR1 and CDR2 sequences are MGHRA and YSYEKL. This CDR3 is CASSQTGDTQYF. CDR3 coding DNA: TGCGCCAGCAGCCAAACAGGAGATACGCAGTATTTT.

The chain joins TRBV18 to TRBJ1-1; D is perhaps TRBD1 (6 bases). V lost 2 bases to trimming and J lost 3 bases, with 16 bases between them. The CDR3 spans 16 residues. CDR1 KGHSH and CDR2 LQKENI come from the germline V gene. DNA for the CDR3: TGTGCCAGCTCACCATCTACAGGGAGAGGGGACACTGAAGCTTTCTTT. Translating gives CASSPSTGRGDTEAFF. Using reference TRBV18 and TRBJ1-1 for the parts outside the CDR3, the full variable domain is NAGVMQNPRHLVRRRGQEARLRCSPMKGHSHVYWYRQLPEEGLKFMVYLQKENIIDESGMPKERFSAEFPKEGPSILRIQQVVRGDSAAYFCASSPSTGRGDTEAFFGQGTRLTVV.

This clonotype appeared a few times. The V and J genes are TRBV14 and TRBJ2-3, with D uncertain. The CDR3 covers 18 residues. Between the trimmed V and J ends, which lost 0 bases and 3 bases, there was a span of 19 bases. CDR1 and CDR2 (germline): SGHDN, FVKESK. CDR3 amino acids: CASSQEVSSVMETDTQYF. The CDR3 bases are TGTGCCAGCAGCCAAGAAGTTTCGTCAGTCATGGAGACAGATACGCAGTATTTT.

V usage is TRBV10-2 and J usage is TRBJ1-1; D is unresolved. Trimming removed 5 bases from V and 3 bases from J, with 25 bases in between. Per germline, CDR1 WSHSY and CDR2 SAAADI. CDR3 size: 18 residues. CDR3 nucleotides: TGCGCCAGCAGTCGGAAATTACCGGGAGGGAGAATCGACACTGAAGCTTTCTTT. It specifies CASSRKLPGGRIDTEAFF.

This clonotype was seen a few times. This chain connects TRBV29-1 to TRBJ1-1, with TRBD1 matching over 9 bases. This CDR3 has 12 residues. Germline V lookup: CDR1 SQVTM, CDR2 ANQGSEA. As DNA, the CDR3 is TGCAGTACGGGACAGGGGAACACTGAAGCTTTCTTT. Translating it yields CSTGQGNTEAFF. Combining the CDR3 with reference TRBV29-1 and TRBJ1-1 gives the whole variable domain SAVISQKPSRDICQRGTSLTIQCQVDSQVTMMFWYRQQPGQSLTLIATANQGSEATYESGFVIDKFPISRPNLTFSTLTVSNMSPEDSSIYLCSTGQGNTEAFFGQGTRLTVV.

In this sample, this clonotype turned up a few times. The gene calls are TRBV3-1 and TRBJ1-4; 8 nucleotides agree with TRBD1. Germline-derived CDR1 and CDR2 are LGHDT and YNNKEL (reference sequence). V lost 3 bases and J lost 5; bases outside the gene matches: 5. The CDR3 consists of 15 residues. CDR3: CASSQTDRVNEKLFF. Here the CDR3 DNA reads TGTGCCAGCAGCCAGACGGACAGGGTAAATGAAAAACTGTTTTTT.

This clonotype was recorded at least ten times. The V call is TRBV2, the J call TRBJ1-2; possible D gene TRBD1, 6 bases. The CDR3 has 13 residues. Germline values: CDR1 SNHLY, CDR2 FYNNEI. V was clipped by 6 bases and J by 2 bases, with 10 bases between them. CDR3 region: CASRPQGNYGYTF. The CDR3 region has the DNA TGTGCCAGCAGGCCCCAGGGGAACTATGGCTACACCTTC.

The chain couples TRBV18 to TRBJ2-1; TRBD2 aligns across 11 bases. This CDR3 is 15 amino acids long. CDR1 is KGHSH and CDR2 is LQKENI in the germline V gene. With V trimmed by 1 base and J by 9 bases, 5 bases remained unmatched. Written as DNA, the CDR3 is TGTGCCAGCTCACCACTTAGCGGGGGGGCCGCTGAGCAGTTCTTC. Its protein product is CASSPLSGGAAEQFF. Complete variable domain (other parts from reference TRBV18 and TRBJ2-1): NAGVMQNPRHLVRRRGQEARLRCSPMKGHSHVYWYRQLPEEGLKFMVYLQKENIIDESGMPKERFSAEFPKEGPSILRIQQVVRGDSAAYFCASSPLSGGAAEQFFGPGTRLTVL.

This clonotype was counted many times. The genes are TRBV5-8 and TRBJ2-6; D is uncertain. Germline V lookup: CDR1 SGHTS, CDR2 YDEGEE. Trimming cost V 0 bases and J 0 bases, with 7 bases left between them. CDR3 length equals 16 residues. The CDR3 protein is CASSLEHLSGANVLTF. CDR3 nucleotide sequence: TGTGCCAGCAGCTTGGAACACCTCTCTGGGGCCAACGTCCTGACTTTC.

A remark on this clonotype: The junction departs from the called germline gene at one end, perhaps through a read error. The chain uses TRBV12-3 or TRBV12-4 and TRBJ2-2; 7 nucleotides align to TRBD1. This CDR3 has 18 amino acids. The CDR3 loop reads CASSSALGQRINTRELFF. The DNA for the CDR3 is TGTGCCAGCAGCTCAGCCCTGGGACAGCGGATAAACACCCGGGAGCTGTTTTTT.

This clonotype was seen only a few times. V usage is TRBV7-9 and J usage is TRBJ1-2; D is undetermined. With 1 base removed from V and 4 bases from J, the gap between germline ends came to 7 bases. Germline CDR1 reads SEHNR; CDR2 reads FQNEAQ (reference sequence). The CDR3 covers 13 residues. The CDR3 loop reads CASSLDAAYGYTF. The CDR3 DNA sequence: TGTGCCAGCAGCTTAGACGCGGCCTATGGCTACACCTTC. The whole variable domain, remainder taken from reference TRBV7-9 and TRBJ1-2, is DTGVSQNPRHKITKRGQNVTFRCDPISEHNRLYWYRQTLGQGPEFLTYFQNEAQLEKSRLLSDRFSAERPKGSFSTLEIQRTEQGDSAMYLCASSLDAAYGYTFGSGTRLTVV.

The V gene is TRBV25-1, the J gene TRBJ2-1, with D unresolved. Germline-derived CDR1 and CDR2 are MGHDK and SYGVNS. The CDR3 contains 11 residues. Trimming removed 3 bases at V and 10 bases at J, with 7 bases between. CDR3 amino acids: CASSDGPEQFF. CDR3 DNA: TGTGCCAGCAGTGATGGGCCAGAGCAGTTCTTC.

This chain uses TRBV24-1 with TRBJ1-2; 10 bases fit TRBD1. There are 14 residues in the CDR3. Germline values: CDR1 KGHDR, CDR2 SFDVKD. The trim removed 4 bases at V and 5 bases at J, leaving 3 bases unmatched. CDR3 loop: CATSDQGQGYGYTF. In DNA, the CDR3 is TGTGCCACCAGTGACCAGGGACAGGGGTATGGCTACACCTTC.

This clonotype was seen more than once but under ten times. V and J are TRBV7-8 and TRBJ2-5; TRBD1 agrees at 7 bases. The germline CDR1 and CDR2 sequences are SGHVS and FQNEAQ. This CDR3 contains 18 residues. The J segment lost 1 base and the V segment lost 3 bases, leaving 14 bases of the junction unmatched. The chain's CDR3 is CASSFDRVESSGQETQYF. The CDR3 DNA is TGTGCCAGCAGCTTCGACAGGGTAGAGTCTTCGGGCCAAGAGACCCAGTACTTC.

The chain links TRBV7-8 to TRBJ1-6, with D hard to call. V was cut by 4 bases and J by 5 bases, with 9 bases left in between. Germline values: CDR1 SGHVS, CDR2 FQNEAQ. This CDR3 has 14 amino acids. CDR3 amino acids: CASSSWTDNSPLHF. Written as DNA, the CDR3 is TGTGCCAGCAGCTCCTGGACGGATAATTCACCCCTCCACTTT.

This clonotype came up many times. This chain connects TRBV28 to TRBJ2-1, with 11 bases identical to TRBD1. This CDR3 comprises 16 residues. With V trimmed by 6 bases and J by 7 bases, 11 bases remained unmatched. The germline V gene encodes CDR1 MDHEN and CDR2 SYDVKM. The CDR3 sequence: CASSSTWTGGRNEQFF. As DNA, the CDR3 is TGTGCCAGCAGCTCGACCTGGACAGGGGGCCGGAATGAGCAGTTCTTC.